This is a list of T cell receptor beta chains from one sample in a study of blood T cell repertoires in COVID-19. The table came from immunoSEQ multiplex PCR; TCRdb's copy has only in-frame clones and leaves some out. Of some 80,000 clones listed, around 84% were seen once; the top ten hold 22%. Input material: peripheral blood. The receptors shown here come from a woman over 75 in a cohort sampled during active or convalescent COVID-19. CDR3s include the opening cysteine and the closing phenylalanine or tryptophan. A D gene is named only where the DNA matches it firmly. Rows give clone size only sometimes, using once, few, many, or a class for an expanded clone.

length	size	V	D	J	DNA	CDR3
13	-	TRBV28	-	TRBJ1-5	TGTGCCAGCAGTCGGGGAGAGGCCCAGCCCCAGCATTTT	CASSRGEAQPQHF
16	-	TRBV10-3	-	TRBJ2-3	TGTGCCACAAGCCGAAGCGGGAAGGGGGGCACAGATACGCAGTATTTT	CATSRSGKGGTDTQYF
18	-	TRBV9	TRBD2	TRBJ2-1	TGTGCCAGCAGCGTAGACGATGTATCAAGACTAGCGGGAACTGAGCAGTTCTTC	CASSVDDVSRLAGTEQFF
17	-	TRBV12-5	TRBD1	TRBJ1-1	TGTGCTAGTGGTTTGGGGGACAGGGGGCGAGGGTCTACCGAAGCTTTCTTT	CASGLGDRGRGSTEAFF
19	-	TRBV7-9	TRBD2	TRBJ2-6	TGTGCCAGCAGCCCCGGGCGACTAGCGGAAATCTCTGGGGCCAACGTCCTGACTTTC	CASSPGRLAEISGANVLTF
16	-	TRBV9	-	TRBJ2-1	TGTGCCAGCAGCGCCTCTATGAGAAGCGGCTACAATGAGCAGTTCTTC	CASSASMRSGYNEQFF
13	-	TRBV5-1	-	TRBJ1-1	TGCGCCAGCAGCTGGACAGTAGACACTGAAGCTTTCTTT	CASSWTVDTEAFF
13	few	TRBV7-9	-	TRBJ2-7	TGTGCCAGCAGCTTTGGGACAAACTACGAGCAGTACTTC	CASSFGTNYEQYF
14	once	TRBV20-1	-	TRBJ1-1	TGCAGTGCTAGTGGTAGTAAAGGAGACACTGAAGCTTTCTTT	CSASGSKGDTEAFF
12	-	TRBV24-1	TRBD1	TRBJ1-2	TGTGCCACCAGTGATTCGACAGGGCGCGGCACCTTC	CATSDSTGRGTF
11	-	TRBV20-1	TRBD2	TRBJ2-7	TGCAGTGCTGAGCGGGAGGGCGAGCAGTACTTC	CSAEREGEQYF
13	-	TRBV10-3	TRBD2	TRBJ2-1	TGTGCCATCAGGACTAGCGGGAGGAATGAGCAGTTCTTC	CAIRTSGRNEQFF
14	-	TRBV9	-	TRBJ1-1	TGTGCCAGCAGCGTCTCAGGGGTTTTCACTGAAGCTTTCTTT	CASSVSGVFTEAFF
17	-	TRBV5-1	TRBD1	TRBJ2-3	TGCGCCAGCAGCTTGGTGGGACAGGGGGCGCCCGGAGATACGCAGTATTTT	CASSLVGQGAPGDTQYF
14	-	TRBV7-3	-	TRBJ2-1	TGTGCCAGCAGCCCGGAGGGTCTGGGCAATGAGCAGTTCTTC	CASSPEGLGNEQFF
13	-	TRBV12-3/TRBV12-4	TRBD2	TRBJ2-1	TGTGCCAGTGGTGGGAGGGCCGTCAATGAGCAGTTCTTC	CASGGRAVNEQFF
16	-	TRBV5-4	-	TRBJ2-2	TGTGCCAGCAGCTTGGGGCGAGGGAGGAGCACCGGGGAGCTGTTTTTT	CASSLGRGRSTGELFF
14	-	TRBV5-1	-	TRBJ1-1	TGCGCCAGCAGCCTGGTCCCGGGGGAGACTGAAGCTTTCTTT	CASSLVPGETEAFF
16	-	TRBV6-2/TRBV6-3	TRBD1	TRBJ1-2	TGTGCCAGCAGTTACCCTTCGGACAGGGTTAGCTATGGCTACACCTTC	CASSYPSDRVSYGYTF
16	-	TRBV4-2	TRBD2	TRBJ2-1	TGTGCCAGCAGCCATGAAGCGGGGGGCCGCTACAATGAGCAGTTCTTC	CASSHEAGGRYNEQFF
15	few	TRBV19	TRBD2	TRBJ2-2	TGTGCCACCAAAGGGAGGGGACTACCCACCGCGGAGCTGTTTTTT	CATKGRGLPTAELFF
16	-	TRBV5-1	TRBD2	TRBJ2-3	TGCGCCAGCAGCTTGCAGGTGGCGGGAGGGCCGGATACGCAGTATTTT	CASSLQVAGGPDTQYF
16	-	TRBV19	TRBD2	TRBJ2-2	TGTGCCAGTAGCCTCGGACTAGCGGCGAACACCGGGGAGCTGTTTTTT	CASSLGLAANTGELFF
18	-	TRBV18	TRBD2	TRBJ2-6	TGTGCCAGCTCACCACCCTCGGGAGGGCCCAGTGGGGCCAACGTCCTGACTTTC	CASSPPSGGPSGANVLTF
14	-	TRBV7-6	TRBD1	TRBJ2-3	TGTGCCAGCAGCCTTGGGACAGGGATCGATACGCAGTATTTT	CASSLGTGIDTQYF
13	-	TRBV9	-	TRBJ2-3	TGTGCCAGCAGCCCCAGGGGAACAGATACGCAGTATTTT	CASSPRGTDTQYF
19	-	TRBV21-1	-	TRBJ1-6	TGTGCCAGCAGCAAAGTGCGGCAGGAGGAGAGCTCCTATAATTCACCCCTCCACTTT	CASSKVRQEESSYNSPLHF
14	-	TRBV2	TRBD1	TRBJ1-1	TGTGCCAGCACCTTAAGGACAGGCTCCACTGAAGCTTTCTTT	CASTLRTGSTEAFF
13	few	TRBV5-6	TRBD1	TRBJ1-5	TGTGCCAGCAGCTTGGCCATAGGACAGGGGGAGCATTTT	CASSLAIGQGEHF
13	few	TRBV6-6	-	TRBJ1-2	TGTGCCAGCAGACCTCTATTTAACTATGGCTACACCTTC	CASRPLFNYGYTF
16	-	TRBV6-1	-	TRBJ2-3	TGTGCCAGCAGTGAGCACGGTATCGCTAGCACAGATACGCAGTATTTT	CASSEHGIASTDTQYF
16	-	TRBV19	-	TRBJ1-2	TGTGCCAGTAGTACCCGGACGGAGGCTCCATCCTATGGCTACACCTTC	CASSTRTEAPSYGYTF
15	-	TRBV3-1/TRBV3-2	-	TRBJ1-5	TGTGCCAGCAGCCAGTTTAGCGGCTCCGCGGGGCACCAGCATTTT	CASSQFSGSAGHQHF
15	-	TRBV6-1	TRBD2	TRBJ2-5	TGTGCCAGCAGTGAAGGGGCGGGAGGGAAGGAGACCCAGTACTTC	CASSEGAGGKETQYF
12	few	TRBV6-2/TRBV6-3	TRBD1	TRBJ1-1	TGTGCCAGCAGTTCGACAGGGTATGAAGCTTTCTTT	CASSSTGYEAFF
15	-	TRBV15	-	TRBJ1-6	TGTGCCACCAGCCCTCGGGTCAATAATAATTCACCCCTCCACTTT	CATSPRVNNNSPLHF
15	-	TRBV3-1/TRBV3-2	TRBD2	TRBJ2-1	TGTGCCAGCAGCCCCAGACTAGCGGAGTACAATGAGCAGTTCTTC	CASSPRLAEYNEQFF
15	-	TRBV27	-	TRBJ2-1	TGTGCCAGCAGGGGGCTTGGGCCGAGCTACAATGAGCAGTTCTTC	CASRGLGPSYNEQFF
14	-	TRBV10-3	TRBD2	TRBJ2-5	TGTGCCACCAGCAGCGGGGAGTTGTGGGAGACCCAGTACTTC	CATSSGELWETQYF
14	once	TRBV5-4	TRBD2	TRBJ2-5	TGTGCCAGCAGTTCTCCGGGAGGGCGGAAGACCCAGTACTTC	CASSSPGGRKTQYF
15	-	TRBV5-1	-	TRBJ1-1	TGCGCCAGCAGTCCCAACCCAGGGGCGGAAATTGAAGCTTTCTTT	CASSPNPGAEIEAFF
14	-	TRBV3-1/TRBV3-2	TRBD1	TRBJ1-2	TGTGCCAGCAGCCAAGGACAGGGGGACTATGGCTACACCTTC	CASSQGQGDYGYTF
15	-	TRBV18	-	TRBJ1-3	TGTGCCAGCTCACCAAGGACACTCTCTGGAAACACCATATATTTT	CASSPRTLSGNTIYF
15	-	TRBV3-1/TRBV3-2	TRBD2	TRBJ2-2	TGTGCCAGCAGCCGACTAGCGGGAGATACCGGGGAGCTGTTTTTT	CASSRLAGDTGELFF
13	-	TRBV29-1	-	TRBJ1-5	TGCAGCGCCGCTGACAGAATGAACGGGCCCCAGCATTTT	CSAADRMNGPQHF
14	-	TRBV6-5	TRBD2	TRBJ2-2	TGTGCCGGCGCTAGCGGGAGAAGTACCGGGGAGCTGTTTTTT	CAGASGRSTGELFF